This T cell receptor beta chain was retrieved from a study of blood T cell repertoires in COVID-19. The V gene's germline CDR1 is LNHDA and CDR2 SQIVND (reference sequence). This CDR3 region has 13 residues. The J segment lost 6 bases and the V segment lost 5 bases, leaving 5 bases of the junction unmatched. Assay: immunoSEQ multiplex PCR; the TCRdb copy retains only in-frame clones and omits some. Altogether about 300,000 clones are present, 65% to 85% being singletons, with the ten largest covering roughly 1.6%. The clonotype was recovered from a human donor with COVID-19, enrolled during active disease. The donor label of this sample is uncertain. Sequencing input: peripheral blood. The chain employs TRBV19 and TRBJ2-3; TRBD2 agrees at 7 bases. The CDR3 reads CASSDIGRDTQYF. In nucleotides, the CDR3 is TGTGCCAGTAGTGATATCGGGAGGGATACGCAGTATTTT.